This record covers a single T cell receptor beta chain. With random hexamers, reverse transcription was performed on about 0.5 to 1 ug of RNA. A single record per CDR3 protein comes from TCRdb applying MiXCR to the immunoSEQ multiplex PCR reads. Of fewer than 90,000 distinct CDR3 sequences listed, under 95% are singletons. This sample is drawn from a study of CD8 T cells in Susac syndrome. The CDR3 is 18 amino acids. Germline CDR1 and CDR2: SGHAT and FQNNGV. The V gene end was trimmed by 2 bases and the J gene end by 2 bases; junction bases not matched to a gene: 11. This rearrangement joins TRBV11-2 to TRBJ2-1, with 8 bases lining up with TRBD2. The sequencing input was CD8+ T cells from PBMCs. This receptor was obtained from a human donor with Susac syndrome. CDR3 coding DNA: TGTGCCAGCAGCTTACCCAGAAGCGGGAGAGCAACCTACAATGAGCAGTTCTTC. Its protein product is CASSLPRSGRATYNEQFF.